Included here is one T cell receptor beta chain sequence, with context. The sample is drawn from a study of blood T cell repertoires in COVID-19. Assay: immunoSEQ multiplex PCR; the TCRdb copy retains only in-frame clones and omits some. The table records just under 90,000 clones, 70% to 90% of them present only once. Trimming pared 1 base from V and 0 bases from J, leaving 9 bases between. The CDR3 length is 16 residues. Looked up from germline, CDR1 is LNHNV and CDR2 is YYDKDF (reference sequence). Material for sequencing was peripheral blood. The sequence came from an elderly woman with acute or convalescent COVID-19. The chain combines TRBV15 with TRBJ1-4; D uncertain. CDR3 bases: TGTGCCACCAGCAGAGTAATGGGCGCAACTAATGAAAAACTGTTTTTT. Encoded protein: CATSRVMGATNEKLFF. The full variable domain, its missing parts supplied by reference TRBV15 and TRBJ1-4, is DAMVIQNPRYQVTQFGKPVTLSCSQTLNHNVMYWYQQKSSQAPKLLFHYYDKDFNNEADTPDNFQSRRPNTSFCFLDIRSPGLGDTAMYLCATSRVMGATNEKLFFGSGTQLSVL.